This T cell receptor (beta chain) was retrieved from a study of CD8+ T cells in alopecia areata. At the level of the study: The protocol delivered tofacitinib for 6 to 18 months, then withdrew it for 6 months. Findings and limits, study-wide: The study found higher clonality in lesional than normal scalp, especially in alopecia totalis/universalis. Administration of tofacitinib significantly diminished scalp clonality and expanded CD8+ clones within the top 100. While tofacitinib was given, many expanded lesional clones persisted in scalp and blood.

About this clone itself: Antigen: not known.

Extracted from the samples, RNA was reverse transcribed into cDNA to serve as the sequencing template. The table came from immunoSEQ multiplex PCR; TCRdb's copy has only in-frame clones and leaves some out. Of 270,000 or so clones listed, 58% are singletons. This sample's treatment: oral pan-JAK inhibitor, 5-10 mg twice daily. Trimming took 6 bases from V and 3 from J, leaving 12 bases between them. This CDR3 contains 12 residues. Germline lookup yields CDR1 GTSNPN and CDR2 SVGIG (reference sequence). The receptor comes from a human donor with alopecia areata. The chain couples TRBV30 to TRBJ2-7; possible D gene TRBD1, 6 bases. The input for sequencing was CD4+ T cells sorted from blood, taken at week 24, from a patient treated with tofacitinib. Here the CDR3 DNA reads TGTGCCTGCCGGGACAAGCACTACGAGCAGTACTTC. The encoded protein is CACRDKHYEQYF.